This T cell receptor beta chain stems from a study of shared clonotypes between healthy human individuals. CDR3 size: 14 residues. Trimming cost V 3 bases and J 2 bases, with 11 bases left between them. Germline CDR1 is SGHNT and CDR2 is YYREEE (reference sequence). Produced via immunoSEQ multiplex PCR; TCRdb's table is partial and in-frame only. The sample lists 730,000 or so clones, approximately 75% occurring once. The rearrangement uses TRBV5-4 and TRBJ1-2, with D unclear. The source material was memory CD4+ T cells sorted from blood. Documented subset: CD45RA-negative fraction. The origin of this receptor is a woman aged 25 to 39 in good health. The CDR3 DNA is TGTGCCAGCAGCTCGCGGACCCTCAACTATGGCTACACCTTC. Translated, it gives CASSSRTLNYGYTF.